These 5 T cell receptor beta chains were all obtained from the same sample, sequenced in a study of blood T cell repertoires in COVID-19. Profiled with immunoSEQ multiplex PCR; TCRdb holds only in-frame clones, not every one. The sample holds around 120,000 clones, about three quarters seen once. The sample consisted of peripheral blood. These receptors were obtained from a man between 65 and 85 years old with acute or convalescent COVID-19.

CDR3 DNA sequence: TGTGCCAGCAGCTCGTTTAGCGGGAGAACCTACAATGAGCAGTTCTTC. Translation: CASSSFSGRTYNEQFF. The chain recombines TRBV7-2 with TRBJ2-1, with 9 bases aligning to TRBD2. CDR3 length equals 16 residues. Trimming removed 4 bases from V and 2 bases from J; junction bases left unmatched: 6. Germline V CDR1 and CDR2: SGHTA, FQGNSA.

CDR3 nucleotide sequence: TGTGCCAGCAGGGCGGGCACTAGGCCCTCACCCCTCCACTTT. This codes for CASRAGTRPSPLHF. The chain combines TRBV6-5 with TRBJ1-6, with no clear D. Trimming removed 6 bases from V and 10 bases from J, with 16 bases in between. The CDR3 totals 14 residues. CDR1 MNHEY and CDR2 SVGAGI come from the germline V gene.

The chain recombines TRBV5-1 with TRBJ1-2, with unresolved D. The germline CDR1 and CDR2 sequences are SGHRS and YFSETQ. The CDR3 spans 13 residues. V dropped 0 bases and J dropped 7 bases, with 10 bases sitting between them. The CDR3 is CASSLAGRGGYTF. CDR3 DNA: TGCGCCAGCAGCTTGGCCGGGCGGGGTGGCTACACCTTC.

The chain combines TRBV11-3 with TRBJ2-2; 7 bases map to TRBD1. CDR1 and CDR2 (germline): SGHNT, YENEEA. V trimming: 1 base; J trimming: 4 bases; junction bases outside the gene matches: 3. The CDR3 is 15 amino acids. This CDR3 is CASSLGQGRTGELFF. As DNA, the CDR3 is TGTGCCAGCAGCTTAGGACAGGGCCGCACCGGGGAGCTGTTTTTT.

A single count supports this clone. For the CDR3, the DNA is TGTGCCAGCAGTTTATCGCCGCAGGGGGACTATGGCTACACCTTC. Encoded protein: CASSLSPQGDYGYTF. This chain links TRBV28 with TRBJ1-2, with 7 bases lining up with TRBD1. Trimming took 1 base from V and 3 from J; bases not matched to a gene: 5. Germline CDR1 is MDHEN and CDR2 is SYDVKM. The length of the CDR3 is 15 residues.